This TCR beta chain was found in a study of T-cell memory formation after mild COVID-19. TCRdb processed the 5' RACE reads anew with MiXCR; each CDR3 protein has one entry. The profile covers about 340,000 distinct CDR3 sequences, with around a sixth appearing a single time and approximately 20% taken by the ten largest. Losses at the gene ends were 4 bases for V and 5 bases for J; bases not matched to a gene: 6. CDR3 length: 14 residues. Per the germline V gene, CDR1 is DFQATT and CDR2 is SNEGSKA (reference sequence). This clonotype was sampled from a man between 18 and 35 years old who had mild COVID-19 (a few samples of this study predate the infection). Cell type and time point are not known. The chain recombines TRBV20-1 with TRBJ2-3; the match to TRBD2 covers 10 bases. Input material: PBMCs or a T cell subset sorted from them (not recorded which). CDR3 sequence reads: CSAKAGGLQDTQYF. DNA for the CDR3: TGCAGTGCTAAAGCGGGGGGGCTTCAAGATACGCAGTATTTT.